The 30 T cell receptor beta chains below come from one sample, sequenced in a study of blood T cell repertoires in COVID-19. Generated by immunoSEQ multiplex PCR, the TCRdb table keeps only in-frame clones and is missing some. The data show some 300,000 clones, 89% seen once. The specimen was PBMCs or T cells enriched from blood (not recorded which). All receptors derive from a woman aged 30 to 39 who had recovered from COVID-19.

V and J are TRBV12-3 or TRBV12-4 and TRBJ1-6; 11 nucleotides match TRBD1. The CDR3 is 13 residues long. Trimming removed 6 bases from V and 9 bases from J; junction bases left unmatched: 1. CDR3 nucleotide sequence: TGTGCCAGCAGAGGACAGGGGGCTTCACCCCTCCACTTT. Its translation: CASRGQGASPLHF.

The chain joins TRBV25-1 to TRBJ2-1; no definite D call. Per the germline V gene, CDR1 is MGHDK and CDR2 is SYGVNS. CDR3 length equals 14 residues. Trimming removed 8 bases from V and 0 bases from J, with 11 bases in between. CDR3 nucleotide sequence: TGTGCCAGCGAACATCCGAACTCCTACAATGAGCAGTTCTTC. Translating gives CASEHPNSYNEQFF.

The rearrangement joins TRBV18 to TRBJ2-7, with D possibly TRBD2 on 5 matching bases. Per germline, CDR1 KGHSH and CDR2 LQKENI. This CDR3 comprises 13 residues. Trimming cost V 1 base and J 3 bases, with 7 bases left between them. This chain's CDR3 is CASSPRGYYEQYF. The CDR3 coding sequence is TGTGCCAGCTCACCACGCGGGTACTACGAGCAGTACTTC.

This clone is a singleton in its sample. This chain uses TRBV28 with TRBJ2-1; TRBD1 is a possible D gene (5 bases). This CDR3 spans 11 amino acids. With 5 bases removed from V and 9 bases from J, the gap between germline ends came to 8 bases. Germline V gene data show CDR1 as MDHEN and CDR2 as SYDVKM. CDR3 in DNA: TGTGCCAGCAGTCCTAGGGGTGAGCAGTTCTTC. Its translation: CASSPRGEQFF.

The chain employs TRBV5-4 and TRBJ2-1; 9 nucleotides line up with TRBD2. Germline V gives CDR1 SGHNT, CDR2 YYREEE (reference sequence). V was pared by 0 bases and J by 5 bases, with 6 bases of the junction left unmatched. This CDR3 has 16 residues. CDR3 sequence (DNA): TGTGCCAGCAGCTTGGACTGGGCGGGAGGGAACAATGAGCAGTTCTTC. It is translated as CASSLDWAGGNNEQFF.

The chain couples TRBV29-1 to TRBJ1-1; D gene uncertain. The V end lost 7 bases, the J end lost 4 bases, and 16 bases lay between the germline ends. The germline V gene has CDR1 SQVTM and CDR2 ANQGSEA. This CDR3 contains 13 residues. Here the CDR3 DNA reads TGCAGCGCAGCAGGAGTAGGGAGCACTGAAGCTTTCTTT. Its translation is CSAAGVGSTEAFF.

V is TRBV7-9 and J is TRBJ2-1; D unresolved. Germline values: CDR1 SEHNR, CDR2 FQNEAQ (reference sequence). CDR3 size: 13 residues. V was clipped by 1 base and J by 3 bases, with 4 bases between them. The CDR3 spells CASSLGLYNEQFF. The CDR3 region has the DNA TGTGCCAGCAGCTTAGGACTCTACAATGAGCAGTTCTTC. The full variable domain, with the rest looked up from reference TRBV7-9 and TRBJ2-1, is DTGVSQNPRHKITKRGQNVTFRCDPISEHNRLYWYRQTLGQGPEFLTYFQNEAQLEKSRLLSDRFSAERPKGSFSTLEIQRTEQGDSAMYLCASSLGLYNEQFFGPGTRLTVL.

V and J are TRBV27 and TRBJ1-6; 9 bases line up with TRBD1. This CDR3 has 16 amino acids. V lost 0 bases, J lost 5 bases, and 2 bases stayed unmatched. The germline V gene encodes CDR1 MNHEY and CDR2 SMNVEV (reference sequence). CDR3: CASSLSQGANNSPLHF. In DNA form, the CDR3 reads TGTGCCAGCAGTTTATCACAGGGGGCGAATAATTCACCCCTCCACTTT.

The chain has TRBV7-6 and TRBJ2-3; 8 positions agree with TRBD2. Looked up from germline, CDR1 is SGHVS and CDR2 is FNYEAQ. The CDR3 consists of 16 residues. The junction had 5 bases not matched to a gene; V was cut back by 2 bases and J by 1 base. This CDR3 is CASSLLTGGGTDTQYF. The CDR3 DNA sequence: TGTGCCAGCAGCTTATTAACGGGAGGGGGCACAGATACGCAGTATTTT.

About this clone itself: At one boundary the junction diverges from the germline segment, which might be a read error. This rearrangement joins TRBV5-8 to TRBJ1-2; no reliable D call. CDR3 length: 16 amino acids. Germline loops: CDR1 SGHTS, CDR2 YDEGEE. CDR3 sequence: CASTLRSTPGGHGYTF. CDR3 nucleotide sequence: TGTGCCAGCACCTTGAGGTCCACACCCGGAGGTCATGGCTACACCTTC.

The J gene is TRBJ1-1, the V gene TRBV7-9; D ambiguous. CDR1 SEHNR and CDR2 FQNEAQ come from the germline V gene (reference sequence). Trimming stripped 3 bases from V and 1 base from J, with 3 bases between. The CDR3 runs 12 residues. DNA for the CDR3: TGTGCCAGCAGCTTTCAGAACACTGAAGCTTTCTTT. It yields the protein CASSFQNTEAFF.

This chain uses TRBV21-1 with TRBJ2-7; the table calls TRBD2, which could not be checked here. TRBV21-1 is termed a pseudogene. This CDR3 is 18 amino acids long. CDR3 nucleotide sequence: TGTGCCAGCAGCAAAGTGATTAGCGGGAGGGCCATCCCCTACGAGCAGTACTTC. It specifies CASSKVISGRAIPYEQYF.

The chain carries TRBV25-1 and TRBJ2-5, with 11 bases that match TRBD1. V shed 7 bases and J 4 bases; nucleotides not matched to a gene: 5. Germline-derived CDR1 and CDR2 are MGHDK and SYGVNS. There are 14 residues in the CDR3. CDR3: CASMGQGGLETQYF. The DNA for the CDR3 is TGTGCCAGCATGGGACAGGGGGGTTTAGAGACCCAGTACTTC.

V and J are TRBV30 and TRBJ2-1; 8 bases align to TRBD2. This CDR3 is built from 17 residues. J lost 1 base, V lost 5 bases, and 13 bases had no gene match. The V gene's germline CDR1 is GTSNPN and CDR2 SVGIG (reference sequence). Here the CDR3 DNA reads TGTGCCTGGGAAATAAAATTGACTAGCGAATCCTACAATGAGCAGTTCTTC. Translating it yields CAWEIKLTSESYNEQFF.

Note on this clone: A read error may account for a junction end that differs from germline. J is TRBJ2-1 and V is TRBV27; D is unclear. Germline V CDR1 and CDR2: MNHEY, SMNVEV (reference sequence). The CDR3 has 15 residues. CDR3 in amino acids: CASSLFSPSYNEQFF. CDR3 coding DNA: TGTGCCAGCAGTTTATTTTCCCCGTCCTATAATGAGCAGTTCTTC.

The chain is built from TRBV6-5 and TRBJ2-7; tentative D call: TRBD1 (5 bases). Germline V CDR1 and CDR2: MNHEY, SVGAGI. The CDR3 is 14 amino acids. The germline V and J ends were trimmed by 4 bases and 2 bases, with 12 bases remaining between them. CDR3 residues: CASSLTGSPYEQYF. The CDR3 bases are TGTGCCAGCAGTTTAACAGGTAGCCCCTACGAGCAGTACTTC.

This chain links TRBV30 with TRBJ2-1; maybe TRBD2 (5 bases). This CDR3 has 12 residues. From germline, CDR1 is GTSNPN and CDR2 SVGIG (reference sequence). Trimming cost V 0 bases and J 8 bases, with 8 bases left between them. CDR3 coding DNA: TGTGCCTGGAGTGTGCGGGCATATGAGCAGTTCTTC. As protein: CAWSVRAYEQFF.

This clone appeared a single time. V is TRBV6-5 and J is TRBJ2-7; 11 positions agree with TRBD1. Unmatched junction bases numbered 5, after V lost 4 bases and J lost 3 bases. The CDR3 consists of 15 residues. CDR1 MNHEY and CDR2 SVGAGI come from the germline V gene. The CDR3 here is CASSSDGTGGYEQYF. For the CDR3, the DNA is TGTGCCAGCAGTTCCGACGGGACAGGGGGCTACGAGCAGTACTTC.

This chain links TRBV3-1 (or the pseudogene TRBV3-2) with TRBJ2-3; 8 nucleotides match TRBD1. Germline V CDR1 and CDR2: LGHDT, YNNKEL (reference sequence). This CDR3 has 18 residues. Unmatched junction bases numbered 17, after V lost 1 base and J lost 8 bases. The CDR3 loop reads CASSQAPGTGGDTPTQYF. CDR3 coding DNA: TGTGCCAGCAGCCAAGCCCCCGGGACAGGCGGGGACACACCTACGCAGTATTTT.

V is TRBV19 and J is TRBJ1-2, with 9 bases lining up with TRBD1. After removal of 8 bases from V and 7 bases from J, the junction contained 14 bases not matched to a gene. Germline CDR1 is LNHDA and CDR2 is SQIVND (reference sequence). The CDR3 runs 15 residues. The CDR3 loop reads CASDLGSWTGAGYTF. The CDR3 nucleotides are TGTGCCAGTGATTTAGGGTCGTGGACAGGGGCTGGCTACACCTTC.

The gene calls are TRBV5-1 and TRBJ2-3; D is uncertain. Germline assignment: CDR1 SGHRS and CDR2 YFSETQ. Trimming stripped 3 bases from V and 2 bases from J, with 13 bases between. The CDR3 is made up of 15 amino acids. CDR3 sequence (DNA): TGCGCCAGCAGCTCCTTGTGGCAATACACAGATACGCAGTATTTT. It translates to CASSSLWQYTDTQYF.

V gene TRBV6-2 or TRBV6-3 combines with J gene TRBJ2-1; 10 bases align to TRBD2. Trimming at V came to 2 bases and at J to 7 bases, leaving 5 bases not matched to a gene. The germline V gene has CDR1 MNHEY and CDR2 SVGEGT. CDR3 length: 15 residues. The CDR3 loop is CASSYASGGGNEQFF. In nucleotides, the CDR3 is TGTGCCAGCAGTTACGCTAGCGGGGGTGGGAATGAGCAGTTCTTC.

The CDR3 loop is CASRTNRGRTNEKLFF. The CDR3 bases are TGTGCCAGCAGAACAAACAGGGGGAGGACTAATGAAAAACTGTTTTTT. The J gene is TRBJ1-4, the V gene TRBV7-9; 8 bases are a match to TRBD1. With V trimmed by 6 bases and J by 2 bases, 8 bases remained unmatched. This CDR3 spans 16 amino acids. Germline V gives CDR1 SEHNR, CDR2 FQNEAQ (reference sequence).

V and J are TRBV18 and TRBJ1-2, with 9 bases that match TRBD1. Germline lookup yields CDR1 KGHSH and CDR2 LQKENI. The CDR3 loop spans 16 amino acids. With V trimmed by 1 base and J by 6 bases, 9 bases remained unmatched. The CDR3 coding sequence is TGTGCCAGCTCACCACTTAACCCGGGACAGGGTGATGGCTACACCTTC. As protein: CASSPLNPGQGDGYTF.

The V call is TRBV4-3, the J call TRBJ1-2; 12 bases agree with TRBD1. The CDR3 is 15 residues long. The V gene's germline CDR1 is LGHNA and CDR2 YSLEER. Losses at the gene ends were 1 base for V and 7 bases for J; bases not matched to a gene: 4. In DNA form, the CDR3 reads TGCGCCAGCAGCCAAGTAGGGACAGGGGGCTTTGGCTACACCTTC. Translated: CASSQVGTGGFGYTF.

This sequence joins TRBV3-1 (or the pseudogene TRBV3-2) and TRBJ2-7; 7 positions match TRBD2. The germline CDR1 and CDR2 sequences are LGHDT and YNNKEL (reference sequence). CDR3 size: 16 residues. The V segment lost 0 bases and the J segment 1 base; nucleotides outside the gene matches: 6. The DNA for the CDR3 is TGTGCCAGCAGCCAAGATAGTGGGGGGGTGTCCTACGAGCAGTACTTC. It specifies CASSQDSGGVSYEQYF.

The chain carries TRBV24-1 and TRBJ2-7; D possibly corresponds to TRBD1 (6 bases). The ends were cut back, 1 base at V and 2 bases at J, with 8 bases in the middle. The CDR3 runs to 14 residues. CDR1 is KGHDR and CDR2 is SFDVKD in the germline V gene. The CDR3 DNA follows: TGTGCCACCAGTGATTTAGGGACACCCTACGAGCAGTACTTC. This translates into CATSDLGTPYEQYF.

V usage is TRBV11-2 and J usage is TRBJ2-7; a possible D gene is TRBD2 (5 bases). V was trimmed by 0 bases and J by 2 bases, leaving 17 bases between them. The CDR3 covers 17 residues. CDR1 and CDR2 (germline): SGHAT, FQNNGV. CDR3 DNA: TGTGCCAGCAGCTTAGACGGCTTCGCTAGCCCTCCCTACGAGCAGTACTTC. Residues: CASSLDGFASPPYEQYF. Drawing the rest from reference TRBV11-2 and TRBJ2-7, the complete variable domain is EAGVAQSPRYKIIEKRQSVAFWCNPISGHATLYWYQQILGQGPKLLIQFQNNGVVDDSQLPKDRFSAERLKGVDSTLKIQPAKLEDSAVYLCASSLDGFASPPYEQYFGPGTRLTVT.

This clone was observed once. The chain links TRBV15 to TRBJ1-6; D uncertain. Germline V gives CDR1 LNHNV, CDR2 YYDKDF (reference sequence). Trimming took off 4 bases at V and 7 bases at J, with 14 bases between the two ends. The length of the CDR3 is 15 residues. CDR3 nucleotide sequence: TGTGCCACCAGCATGCTAGGAGAGGAAAATTCACCCCTCCACTTT. Its translation is CATSMLGEENSPLHF.

This clone was found once. The chain has TRBV12-3 or TRBV12-4 and TRBJ2-7, with a tentative D call TRBD1 (6 bases). The CDR3 contains 13 residues. Trimming stripped 5 bases from V and 0 bases from J, with 8 bases between. Here the CDR3 DNA reads TGTGCCAGCAGTCTACAGGGCTCCTACGAGCAGTACTTC. This codes for CASSLQGSYEQYF.